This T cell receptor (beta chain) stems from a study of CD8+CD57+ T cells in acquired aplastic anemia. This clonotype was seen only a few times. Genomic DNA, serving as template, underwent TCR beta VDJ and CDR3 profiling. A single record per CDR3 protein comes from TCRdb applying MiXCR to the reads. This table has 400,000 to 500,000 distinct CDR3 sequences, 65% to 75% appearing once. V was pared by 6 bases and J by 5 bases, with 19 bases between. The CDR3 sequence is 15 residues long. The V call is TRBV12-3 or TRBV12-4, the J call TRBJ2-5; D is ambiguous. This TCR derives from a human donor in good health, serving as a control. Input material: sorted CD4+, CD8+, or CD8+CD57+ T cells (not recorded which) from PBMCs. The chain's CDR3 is CASSFRIQNGETQYF. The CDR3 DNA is TGTGCCAGCAGCTTCCGAATTCAAAACGGGGAGACCCAGTACTTC.